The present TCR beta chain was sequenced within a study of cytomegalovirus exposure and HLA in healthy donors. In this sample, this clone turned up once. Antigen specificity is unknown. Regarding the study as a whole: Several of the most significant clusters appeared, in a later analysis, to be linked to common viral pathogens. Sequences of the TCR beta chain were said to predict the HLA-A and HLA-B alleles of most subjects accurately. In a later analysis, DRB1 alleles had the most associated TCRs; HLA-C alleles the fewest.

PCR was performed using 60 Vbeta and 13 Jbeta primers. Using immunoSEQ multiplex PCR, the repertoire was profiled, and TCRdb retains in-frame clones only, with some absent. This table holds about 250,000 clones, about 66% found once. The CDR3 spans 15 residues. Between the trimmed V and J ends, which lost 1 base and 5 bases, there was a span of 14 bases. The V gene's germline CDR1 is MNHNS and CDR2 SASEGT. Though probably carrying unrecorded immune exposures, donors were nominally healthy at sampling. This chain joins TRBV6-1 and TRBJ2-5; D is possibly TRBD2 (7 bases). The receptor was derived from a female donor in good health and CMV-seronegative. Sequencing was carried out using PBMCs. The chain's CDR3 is CASSEGGGRMETQYF. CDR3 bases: TGTGCCAGCAGTGAAGGGGGGGGCAGGATGGAGACCCAGTACTTC.